Reported below is one T cell receptor (beta chain). The antigen is unknown. This may come from a read error, since a much larger clone is one base off. The sample originates from a study of regulatory T cells in long-lasting Graves disease. General study points: Lower TCR diversity characterized persistent Graves' patients relative to newly diagnosed patients.

The CDR3 has 14 residues. Germline V gene lookup returns CDR1 MRHNA and CDR2 SNTAGT. V lost 2 bases to trimming and J lost 0 bases, with 5 bases between them. As to time point: newly diagnosed GD, antithyroid drugs for less than 3 months. Extracted RNA from PBMCs served as the source of the TCR library. Researchers made TCR beta libraries by using iRepertoire HTBI primers and running Arm-PCR on CDR3 regions. In TCRdb, the multiplex PCR reads were re-called with MiXCR into one record per CDR3 protein. The table has 400,000 to 500,000 distinct CDR3 sequences, around 14% seen once. These records were also assigned to another study, of T cells in Graves' hyperthyroidism and ophthalmopathy. That paper states: With the HTBI primer set, the TCR CDR3 went through a first round of RT-PCR.

This chain links TRBV6-4 with TRBJ2-1; D possibly corresponds to TRBD2 (5 bases). Material: peripheral blood mononuclear cells (PBMCs), obtained at new diagnosis, from a patient treated with antithyroid drugs. The TCR comes from a woman aged 25 to 39 with Graves disease. The CDR3 reads CASSDGSSYNEQFF. DNA of the CDR3: TGTGCCAGCAGTGACGGGAGCTCCTACAATGAGCAGTTCTTC.